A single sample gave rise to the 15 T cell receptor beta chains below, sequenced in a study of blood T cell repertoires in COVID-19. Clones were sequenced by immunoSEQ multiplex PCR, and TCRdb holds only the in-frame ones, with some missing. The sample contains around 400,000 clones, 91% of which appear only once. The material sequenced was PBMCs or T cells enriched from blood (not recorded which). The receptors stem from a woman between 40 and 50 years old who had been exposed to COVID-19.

The CDR3 sequence: CASPETGEDQNYGYTF. In DNA, the CDR3 is TGTGCCAGCCCGGAGACAGGGGAAGACCAGAACTATGGCTACACCTTC. V usage is TRBV5-8 and J usage is TRBJ1-2; 8 bases are shared with TRBD1. The J segment lost 2 bases and the V segment lost 7 bases, leaving 13 bases of the junction unmatched. The CDR3 runs to 16 residues. Germline V gene data show CDR1 as SGHTS and CDR2 as YDEGEE.

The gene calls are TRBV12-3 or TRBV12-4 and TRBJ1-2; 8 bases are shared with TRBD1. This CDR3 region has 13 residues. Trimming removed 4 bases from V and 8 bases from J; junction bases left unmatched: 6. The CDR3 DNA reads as TGTGCCAGCAGTTCCAGGGGGCGAGGAGGCTACACCTTC. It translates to CASSSRGRGGYTF.

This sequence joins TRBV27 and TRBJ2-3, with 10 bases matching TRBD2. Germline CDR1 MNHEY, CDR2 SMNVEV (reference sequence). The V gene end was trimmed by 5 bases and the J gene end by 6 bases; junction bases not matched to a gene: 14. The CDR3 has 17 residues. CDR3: CASSPRSGGAWIDTQYF. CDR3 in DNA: TGTGCCAGCAGTCCCAGGAGCGGGGGGGCCTGGATCGATACGCAGTATTTT.

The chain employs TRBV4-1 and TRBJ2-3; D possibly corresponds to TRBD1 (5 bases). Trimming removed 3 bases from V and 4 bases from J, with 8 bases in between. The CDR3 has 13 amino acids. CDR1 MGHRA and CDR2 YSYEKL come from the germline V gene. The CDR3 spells CASSQEQADTQYF. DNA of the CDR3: TGCGCCAGCAGCCAGGAACAGGCAGATACGCAGTATTTT.

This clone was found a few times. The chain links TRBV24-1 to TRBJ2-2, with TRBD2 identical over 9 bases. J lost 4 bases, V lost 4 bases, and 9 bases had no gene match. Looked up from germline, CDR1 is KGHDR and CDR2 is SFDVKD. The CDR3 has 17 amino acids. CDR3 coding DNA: TGTGCCACCAGTGACCAGCCGGGACTAGCATCCACCGGGGAGCTGTTTTTT. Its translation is CATSDQPGLASTGELFF.

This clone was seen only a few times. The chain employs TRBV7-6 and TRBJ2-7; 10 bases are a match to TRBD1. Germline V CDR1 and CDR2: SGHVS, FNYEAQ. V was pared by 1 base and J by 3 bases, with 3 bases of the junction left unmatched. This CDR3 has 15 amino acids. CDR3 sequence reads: CASSLGQGAGYEQYF. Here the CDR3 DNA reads TGTGCCAGCAGCTTAGGACAGGGGGCAGGCTACGAGCAGTACTTC.

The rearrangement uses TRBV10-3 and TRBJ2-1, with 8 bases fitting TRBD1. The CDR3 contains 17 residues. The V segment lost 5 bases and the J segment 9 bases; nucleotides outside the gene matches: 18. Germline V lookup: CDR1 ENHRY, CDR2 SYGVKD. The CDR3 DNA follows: TGTGCCATCAGTCCCTCGACAGGGGAATTTATTGACGGTGAGCAGTTCTTC. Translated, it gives CAISPSTGEFIDGEQFF.

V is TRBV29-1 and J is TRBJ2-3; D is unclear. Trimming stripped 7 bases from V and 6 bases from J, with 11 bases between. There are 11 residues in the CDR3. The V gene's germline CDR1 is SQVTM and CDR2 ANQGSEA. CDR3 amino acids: CSALRSDTQYF. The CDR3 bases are TGCAGCGCTCTAAGATCGGATACGCAGTATTTT.

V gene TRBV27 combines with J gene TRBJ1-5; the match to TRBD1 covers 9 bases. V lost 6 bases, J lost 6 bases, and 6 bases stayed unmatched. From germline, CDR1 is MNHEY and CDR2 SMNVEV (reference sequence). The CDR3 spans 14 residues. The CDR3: CASRNRGPGQPQHF. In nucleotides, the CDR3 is TGTGCCAGCAGAAACAGGGGGCCGGGTCAGCCCCAGCATTTT.

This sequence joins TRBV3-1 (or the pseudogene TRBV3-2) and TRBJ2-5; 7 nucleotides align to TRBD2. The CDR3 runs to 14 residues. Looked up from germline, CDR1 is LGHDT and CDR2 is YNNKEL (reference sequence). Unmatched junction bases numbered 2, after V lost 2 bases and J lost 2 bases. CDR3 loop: CASSQIAGQETQYF. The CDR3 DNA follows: TGTGCCAGCAGCCAAATAGCGGGTCAAGAGACCCAGTACTTC.

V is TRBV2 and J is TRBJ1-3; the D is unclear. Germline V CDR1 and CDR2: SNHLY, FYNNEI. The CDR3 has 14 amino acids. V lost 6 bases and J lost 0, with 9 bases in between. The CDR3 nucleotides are TGTGCCAGCAGAACAGATCGCTCTGGAAACACCATATATTTT. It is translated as CASRTDRSGNTIYF.

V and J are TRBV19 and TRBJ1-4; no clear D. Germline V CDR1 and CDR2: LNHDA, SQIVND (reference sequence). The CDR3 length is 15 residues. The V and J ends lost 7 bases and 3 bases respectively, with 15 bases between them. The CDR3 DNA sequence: TGTGCCAGTAACTCCCTGACACTAGCTAATGAAAAACTGTTTTTT. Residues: CASNSLTLANEKLFF.

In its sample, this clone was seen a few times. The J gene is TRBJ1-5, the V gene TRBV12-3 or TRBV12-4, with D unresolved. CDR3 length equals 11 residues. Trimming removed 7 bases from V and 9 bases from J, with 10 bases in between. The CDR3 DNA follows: TGTGCCAGCACCGAGGAGAGGCCCCAGCATTTT. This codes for CASTEERPQHF.

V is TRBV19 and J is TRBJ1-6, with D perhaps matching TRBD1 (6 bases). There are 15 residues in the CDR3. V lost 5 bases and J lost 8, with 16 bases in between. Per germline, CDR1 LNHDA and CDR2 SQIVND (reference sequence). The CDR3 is CASSPDSGEYSPLHF. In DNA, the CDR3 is TGTGCCAGTAGTCCTGATTCAGGGGAGTATTCACCCCTCCACTTT.

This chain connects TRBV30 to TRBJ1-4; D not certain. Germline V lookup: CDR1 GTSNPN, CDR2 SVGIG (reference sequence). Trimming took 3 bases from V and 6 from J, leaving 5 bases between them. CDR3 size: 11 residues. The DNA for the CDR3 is TGTGCCTGGAGCGGGGATGAAAAACTGTTTTTT. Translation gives CAWSGDEKLFF.